This passage covers 9 T cell receptor beta chains from one sample sequenced in a study of CD8 T cells in Susac syndrome. Random hexamers were used to reverse transcribe the RNA input (roughly 0.5 to 1 ug). TCRdb reprocessed the immunoSEQ multiplex PCR reads via MiXCR and lists one record per CDR3 protein. This table holds about 100,000 distinct CDR3 sequences, 95% found once. Material: CD8+ T cells from PBMCs. The receptors originated from a human donor with Susac syndrome.

The chain links TRBV15 to TRBJ2-6; D ambiguous. This CDR3 has 14 residues. CDR1 and CDR2 from the germline V gene are LNHNV and YYDKDF (reference sequence). Between the trimmed V and J ends, which lost 1 base and 4 bases, there was a span of 5 bases. This CDR3 is CATSRVEGANVLTF. CDR3 in DNA: TGTGCCACCAGCAGAGTCGAGGGGGCCAACGTCCTGACTTTC.

The chain joins TRBV13 to TRBJ1-1; 8 nucleotides align to TRBD1. V gave up 4 bases and J gave up 0 bases; unmatched junction bases: 10. This CDR3 has 17 amino acids. Per germline, CDR1 PRHDT and CDR2 FYEKMQ (reference sequence). The DNA for the CDR3 is TGTGCCAGCAGCTCTCAGGGGGCTTGGGAAATGAACACTGAAGCTTTCTTT. This translates into CASSSQGAWEMNTEAFF.

This chain links TRBV20-1 with TRBJ2-7, with D uncertain. Trimming removed 4 bases from V and 10 bases from J, with 14 bases in between. CDR1 and CDR2 (germline): DFQATT, SNEGSKA (reference sequence). The CDR3 sequence is 11 residues long. The CDR3 protein is CSATKSGYQYF. The CDR3 region has the DNA TGCAGTGCTACGAAATCCGGTTACCAGTACTTC.

The rearrangement joins TRBV10-3 to TRBJ2-5; D uncertain. The CDR3 length is 12 residues. Germline loops: CDR1 ENHRY, CDR2 SYGVKD. Trimming removed 1 base at V and 5 bases at J, with 5 bases between. CDR3 nucleotides: TGTGCCATCAGTGAGTTGTGGGAGACCCAGTACTTC. This translates into CAISELWETQYF.

The rearrangement joins TRBV29-1 to TRBJ2-5; 8 bases fit TRBD1. The CDR3 is made up of 13 amino acids. V shed 7 bases, J shed 3 bases, and the junction held 7 bases outside the gene matches. Germline V gene data show CDR1 as SQVTM and CDR2 as ANQGSEA. CDR3 nucleotide sequence: TGCAGCGGCCACGAGACAGGGGAAGAGACCCAGTACTTC. This codes for CSGHETGEETQYF.

This chain joins TRBV27 and TRBJ2-1; a possible D gene is TRBD2 (6 bases). The CDR3 is 16 amino acids. The germline gives CDR1 MNHEY, CDR2 SMNVEV (reference sequence). V was cut by 6 bases and J by 6 bases, with 21 bases left in between. CDR3 in DNA: TGTGCCAGCAGGTCGGAGGGATGGGGTTTTGGCAATGAGCAGTTCTTC. This translates into CASRSEGWGFGNEQFF.

This chain uses TRBV20-1 with TRBJ2-5, with TRBD2 matching 9 bases. Looked up from germline, CDR1 is DFQATT and CDR2 is SNEGSKA (reference sequence). With 3 bases clipped from V and 1 base from J, the junction kept 0 bases outside the gene matches. This CDR3 is built from 13 residues. CDR3 sequence reads: CSARTSGQETQYF. CDR3 bases: TGCAGTGCTAGGACTAGCGGCCAAGAGACCCAGTACTTC.

The chain recombines TRBV5-4 with TRBJ2-7, with D unclear. V gave up 4 bases and J gave up 3 bases, with 5 bases separating them. The CDR3 consists of 11 residues. Germline values: CDR1 SGHNT, CDR2 YYREEE (reference sequence). The CDR3 nucleotides read TGTGCCAGCAGCAACATCTACGAGCAGTACTTC. The encoded protein is CASSNIYEQYF.

The V and J genes are TRBV29-1 and TRBJ2-5; 12 nucleotides align to TRBD1. Losses at the gene ends were 5 bases for V and 5 bases for J; bases not matched to a gene: 12. Germline V CDR1 and CDR2: SQVTM, ANQGSEA. This CDR3 spans 16 amino acids. The DNA for the CDR3 is TGCAGCGTTCTTCATGGCCGGGACAGGGGGCCGGAGACCCAGTACTTC. It codes for CSVLHGRDRGPETQYF.